Below are 20 T cell receptor beta chains sequenced from a single sample in a study of T cell repertoires in cytomegalovirus infection. Antigens for these TCRs are unknown. TCRdb passed the reads through MiXCR, listing each CDR3 protein once. This table holds fewer than 1,000,000 distinct CDR3 sequences, around 30% found once. Sample: cultured CD8+ T cells from PBMCs, taken from culture after CMV antigen stimulation. These receptors all stem from a human donor in good health (CMV status not recorded). Some clones in this sample may be carry-over from other donors' samples.

This clonotype has at least ten counts. This rearrangement joins TRBV28 to TRBJ2-7, with TRBD2 as a possible D gene (6 bases). CDR1 and CDR2 from the germline V gene are MDHEN and SYDVKM. Deletions cut 4 bases from V and 2 bases from J, with 12 bases between. The CDR3 is made up of 14 amino acids. The DNA for the CDR3 is TGTGCCAGCAGTTCCCGACTAGTCCCCTACGAGCAGTACGTC. Protein sequence: CASSSRLVPYEQYV.

Many counts were recorded for this clonotype. V is TRBV7-2 and J is TRBJ2-2; perhaps TRBD1 as D (6 bases). Germline V gives CDR1 SGHTA, CDR2 FQGNSA. This CDR3 contains 16 residues. V gave up 1 base and J gave up 6 bases, with 15 bases separating them. Here the CDR3 reads CASSLGQGKFSGELFF. The CDR3 DNA sequence: TGTGCCAGCAGCTTAGGGCAGGGGAAATTCTCCGGGGAGCTGTTTTTT.

This clonotype was observed a few times. This chain uses TRBV7-6 with TRBJ2-1, with D perhaps assigned TRBD1 or TRBD2 (6 bases each). Trimming cost V 2 bases and J 9 bases, with 8 bases left between them. CDR1 SGHVS and CDR2 FNYEAQ come from the germline V gene. CDR3 length: 12 residues. As DNA, the CDR3 is TGTGCCAGCAGCTTAAAGGGGGGTGAGCAGTTCTTC. It translates to CASSLKGGEQFF.

The table lists this clonotype with a few counts. The V call is TRBV14, the J call TRBJ1-1; 7 nucleotides agree with TRBD1. The ends lost 3 bases at V and 3 bases at J; junction bases unmatched: 10. Looked up from germline, CDR1 is SGHDN and CDR2 is FVKESK. This CDR3 comprises 16 residues. The CDR3 nucleotides are TGTGCCAGCAGCCATGTCACAGGGGTGGTGTACACTGAAGCTTTCTTT. This encodes CASSHVTGVVYTEAFF.

This clonotype was counted once. V gene TRBV20-1 combines with J gene TRBJ2-1; D is unresolved. The CDR3 totals 11 residues. Germline CDR1 and CDR2: DFQATT and SNEGSKA (reference sequence). The ends were cut back, 3 bases at V and 7 bases at J, with 7 bases in the middle. The CDR3 bases are TGCAGTGCTAGCACCGAGAATGAGCAGTTCTTC. It translates to CSASTENEQFF.

The V and J genes are TRBV4-1 and TRBJ2-5; 8 nucleotides match TRBD2. V shed 5 bases, J shed 9 bases, and the junction held 5 bases outside the gene matches. The CDR3 runs 12 residues. Germline loops: CDR1 MGHRA, CDR2 YSYEKL. The CDR3 loop reads CASSYSGVAQYF. CDR3 coding DNA: TGCGCCAGCAGCTATAGCGGGGTCGCCCAGTACTTC.

Only a few counts were recorded for this clonotype. The chain combines TRBV5-4 with TRBJ2-3; TRBD2 might be the D (7 bases). Germline values: CDR1 SGHNT, CDR2 YYREEE (reference sequence). Trimming cost V 4 bases and J 2 bases, with 11 bases left between them. The CDR3 runs to 14 residues. Here the CDR3 reads CASSEGGPTDTQYF. The CDR3 coding sequence is TGTGCCAGCAGCGAGGGGGGGCCCACAGATACGCAGTATTTT.

This clonotype has a handful of counts. The genes are TRBV19 and TRBJ2-7; 8 nucleotides line up with TRBD2. V dropped 3 bases and J dropped 7; count of bases not matched to a gene: 11. The CDR3 has 15 amino acids. From germline, CDR1 is LNHDA and CDR2 SQIVND (reference sequence). In DNA form, the CDR3 reads TGTGCCAGTAGTATTGGTGGAGCGGGGGAACGGGAGCAGTACTTC. It encodes CASSIGGAGEREQYF.

This clonotype came up a few times. The chain combines TRBV7-6 with TRBJ2-1, with 7 bases aligning to TRBD1. V shed 3 bases, J shed 3 bases, and the junction held 8 bases outside the gene matches. CDR1 is SGHVS, CDR2 FNYEAQ, per germline. CDR3 length equals 16 residues. Here the CDR3 reads CASSLPRDRLYNEQFF. CDR3 nucleotide sequence: TGTGCCAGCAGCTTGCCTCGGGACAGACTCTACAATGAGCAGTTCTTC.

This chain links TRBV20-1 with TRBJ1-2, with D unclear. V was cut by 1 base and J by 6 bases, with 12 bases left in between. The germline V gene has CDR1 DFQATT and CDR2 SNEGSKA (reference sequence). The CDR3 has 13 amino acids. DNA for the CDR3: TGCAGTGCTAGAGTTGGAGGCGAGAATGGCTACACCTTC. Protein sequence: CSARVGGENGYTF.

This clonotype was seen ten or more times. CDR3 region: CASSPGTTGVTKTQYF. The CDR3 DNA is TGTGCCAGCAGCCCAGGGACAACGGGGGTCACAAAGACCCAGTACTTC. The genes are TRBV7-2 and TRBJ2-5; D may correspond to TRBD1 or TRBD2 (6 bases each). Germline CDR1 SGHTA, CDR2 FQGNSA. The germline V and J ends were trimmed by 5 bases and 6 bases, with 22 bases remaining between them. The CDR3 covers 16 residues.

This clonotype was counted a few times. The gene calls are TRBV20-1 and TRBJ2-1, with 8 bases identical to TRBD2. Germline CDR1 and CDR2: DFQATT and SNEGSKA (reference sequence). The junction had 11 bases not matched to a gene; V was cut back by 0 bases and J by 4 bases. The CDR3 has 17 amino acids. The CDR3 DNA reads TGCAGTGCTAGAGACCCCGGTAGCGGGGAAATATACAATGAGCAGTTCTTC. Translation gives CSARDPGSGEIYNEQFF.

V is TRBV7-9 and J is TRBJ2-1; D might be TRBD1 (5 bases). The CDR3 sequence is 17 residues long. Trimming shortened V by 7 bases and J by 9 bases, and 28 bases separated the two germline ends. Germline CDR1 SEHNR, CDR2 FQNEAQ (reference sequence). CDR3 loop: CASKKLSIGADRFEQFF. CDR3 nucleotide sequence: TGTGCCAGCAAGAAGTTGTCCATAGGGGCCGATCGGTTTGAGCAGTTCTTC.

The V and J genes are TRBV5-4 and TRBJ1-2; D remains unclear. The CDR3 has 16 residues. Germline CDR1 is SGHNT and CDR2 is YYREEE (reference sequence). Trimming cost V 0 bases and J 6 bases, with 18 bases left between them. CDR3: CASSLGVVVVSDGYTF. The CDR3, as DNA: TGTGCCAGCAGCTTGGGGGTTGTGGTGGTGAGCGATGGCTACACCTTC.

This clonotype came up a few times. The rearrangement joins TRBV7-9 to TRBJ2-7, with D tentatively TRBD1 (6 bases). Germline CDR1 SEHNR, CDR2 FQNEAQ (reference sequence). The CDR3 has 16 residues. Deletions cut 2 bases from V and 0 bases from J, with 14 bases between. The CDR3: CASSLSSTGNSYEQYF. The CDR3 region has the DNA TGTGCCAGCAGCTTAAGTTCAACAGGGAACTCCTACGAGCAGTACTTC.

V gene TRBV7-9 combines with J gene TRBJ1-3; no clear D. The V end was cut by 3 bases, the J end by 4 bases, with 4 bases between. The CDR3 totals 12 residues. Germline V gene data show CDR1 as SEHNR and CDR2 as FQNEAQ (reference sequence). The CDR3 reads CASSFDGNTIYF. The CDR3 DNA follows: TGTGCCAGCAGCTTTGACGGAAACACCATATATTTT.

This clonotype appeared a few times. This chain connects TRBV11-2 to TRBJ2-4; 12 nucleotides line up with TRBD1. CDR3 length equals 18 residues. In germline, CDR1 is SGHAT, CDR2 FQNNGV. Unmatched junction bases numbered 10, after V lost 6 bases and J lost 1 base. The CDR3 sequence is CASSRDRGPVVAKNIQYF. The CDR3 DNA is TGTGCCAGCAGTCGGGACAGGGGGCCGGTTGTGGCCAAAAACATTCAGTACTTC. Together with reference TRBV11-2 and TRBJ2-4, the CDR3 gives the full variable domain: EAGVAQSPRYKIIEKRQSVAFWCNPISGHATLYWYQQILGQGPKLLIQFQNNGVVDDSQLPKDRFSAERLKGVDSTLKIQPAKLEDSAVYLCASSRDRGPVVAKNIQYFGAGTRLSVL.

The genes are TRBV10-2 and TRBJ2-2, with 7 bases fitting TRBD1. Germline CDR1 WSHSY, CDR2 SAAADI. This CDR3 is built from 11 residues. V lost 10 bases, J lost 9 bases, and 5 bases stayed unmatched. The CDR3 DNA reads TGCGCCACCACAGGGGCTCGGGAGCTGTTTTTT. This codes for CATTGARELFF.

The V and J genes are TRBV5-4 and TRBJ2-7; a possible D gene is TRBD1 (5 bases). Germline CDR1 SGHNT, CDR2 YYREEE (reference sequence). With 5 bases removed from V and 3 bases from J, the gap between germline ends came to 15 bases. The CDR3 is 14 residues long. The CDR3 DNA follows: TGTGCCAGCAGAACCTACGGACACCACTACGAGCAGTACTTC. Translation gives CASRTYGHHYEQYF.

The rearrangement uses TRBV28 and TRBJ2-3; D might be TRBD1 (5 bases). Germline-derived CDR1 and CDR2 are MDHEN and SYDVKM. Deletions cut 5 bases from V and 10 bases from J, with 16 bases between. The CDR3 extends over 13 amino acids. The CDR3 nucleotides read TGTGCCAGCAGTAGGGGCCCCCCCTATGCGCAGTATTTT. Protein sequence: CASSRGPPYAQYF.